This T cell receptor (beta chain) is from a study of blood T cell repertoires in COVID-19. The repertoire was sequenced with immunoSEQ multiplex PCR; TCRdb's copy has only in-frame clones and lacks some. The sample shows approximately 84,000 clones, under 85% of them seen only once. The CDR3 covers 16 residues. V was pared by 4 bases and J by 1 base, with 18 bases between. CDR1 SGDLS and CDR2 YYNGEE come from the germline V gene. Material: peripheral blood. The chain links TRBV9 to TRBJ2-7; a possible D gene is TRBD1 (5 bases). This clonotype was obtained from a woman aged 80 or older with acute or convalescent COVID-19. Here the CDR3 DNA reads TGTGCCAGCAGCCCTGGGGCGTCGCTGTTATCCTACGAGCAGTACTTC. Translation gives CASSPGASLLSYEQYF.